This T cell receptor beta chain was recovered during a study of blood T cell repertoires in COVID-19. Seattle researchers signed up patients amid active infection and tracked them longitudinally. Germline V gives CDR1 MDHEN, CDR2 SYDVKM. J lost 1 base, V lost 6 bases, and 7 bases had no gene match. This CDR3 contains 15 residues. Source study methods: Amplified reference gene primers provided the basis for estimating nucleated cell counts. TCRdb's table, derived via immunoSEQ multiplex PCR, lists solely in-frame clones and lacks some. That table supplies the V and J calls and clone size; D and trimming were determined from the DNA. Of about 310,000 clones in the sample, 85% to 90% were seen once.

The rearrangement uses TRBV28 and TRBJ2-5; 8 nucleotides match TRBD1. The sequenced sample consisted of peripheral blood. The receptor was derived from a woman aged 25 to 39 with COVID-19, enrolled during active disease. CDR3 DNA sequence: TGTGCCAGCAGATACCCGGGACAGGTCCAAGAGACCCAGTACTTC. This translates into CASRYPGQVQETQYF.